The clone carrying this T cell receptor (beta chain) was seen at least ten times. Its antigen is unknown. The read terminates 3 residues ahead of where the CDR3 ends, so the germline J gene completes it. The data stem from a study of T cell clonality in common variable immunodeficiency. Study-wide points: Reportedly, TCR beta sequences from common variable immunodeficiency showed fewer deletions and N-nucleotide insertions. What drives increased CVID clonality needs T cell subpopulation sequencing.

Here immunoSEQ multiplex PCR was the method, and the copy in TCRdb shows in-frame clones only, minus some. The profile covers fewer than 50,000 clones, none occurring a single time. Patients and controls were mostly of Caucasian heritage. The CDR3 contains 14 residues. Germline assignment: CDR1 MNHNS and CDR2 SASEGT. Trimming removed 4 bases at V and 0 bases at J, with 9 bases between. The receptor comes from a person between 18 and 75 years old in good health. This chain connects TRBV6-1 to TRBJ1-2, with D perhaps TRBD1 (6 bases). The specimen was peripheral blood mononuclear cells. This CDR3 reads CASSVGGPNYGYTF. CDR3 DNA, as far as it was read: TGTGCCAGCAGTGTCGGGGGGCCTAACTATGGC.